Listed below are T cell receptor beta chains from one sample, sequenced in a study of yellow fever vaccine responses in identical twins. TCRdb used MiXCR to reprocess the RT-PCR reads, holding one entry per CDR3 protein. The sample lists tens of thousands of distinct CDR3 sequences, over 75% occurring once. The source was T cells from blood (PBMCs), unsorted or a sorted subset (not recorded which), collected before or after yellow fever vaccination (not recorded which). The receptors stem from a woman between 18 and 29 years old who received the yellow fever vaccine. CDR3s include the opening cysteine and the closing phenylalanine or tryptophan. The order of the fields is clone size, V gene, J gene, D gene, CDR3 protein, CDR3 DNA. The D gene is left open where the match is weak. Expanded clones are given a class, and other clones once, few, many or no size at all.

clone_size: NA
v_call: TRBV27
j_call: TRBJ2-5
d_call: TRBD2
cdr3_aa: CASSLFWREGTQYF
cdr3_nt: TGTGCCAGCAGTTTATTTTGGCGGGAGGGGACCCAGTACTTC

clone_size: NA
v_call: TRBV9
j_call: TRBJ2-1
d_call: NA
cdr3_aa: CASSANNEQFF
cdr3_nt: TGTGCCAGCAGCGCGAACAATGAGCAGTTCTTC

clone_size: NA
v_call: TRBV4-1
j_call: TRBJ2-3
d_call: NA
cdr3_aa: CASSQELPSTDTQYF
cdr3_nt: TGCGCCAGCAGCCAAGAACTCCCTAGCACAGATACGCAGTATTTT

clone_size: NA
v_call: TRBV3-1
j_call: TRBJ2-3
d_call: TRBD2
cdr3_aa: CASSPSGRTTDTQYF
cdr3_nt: TGTGCCAGCTCCCCTAGCGGGAGGACCACAGATACGCAGTATTTT

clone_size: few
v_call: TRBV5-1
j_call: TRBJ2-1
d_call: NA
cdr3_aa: CASSLDLNYNEQFF
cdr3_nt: TGCGCCAGCAGCTTGGACCTAAACTACAATGAGCAGTTCTTC

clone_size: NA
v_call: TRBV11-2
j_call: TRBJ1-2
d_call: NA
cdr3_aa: CASSLGRVILGGYTF
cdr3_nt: TGTGCCAGCAGCTTAGGCAGGGTGATCTTGGGTGGCTACACCTTC

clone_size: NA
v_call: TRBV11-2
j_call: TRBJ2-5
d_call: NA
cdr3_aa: CASSIHGGTQYF
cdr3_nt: TGTGCCAGCAGCATCCACGGGGGGACCCAGTACTTC

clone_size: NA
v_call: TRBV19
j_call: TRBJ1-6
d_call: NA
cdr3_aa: CASSQEVLGNSPLHF
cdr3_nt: TGTGCCAGTAGCCAGGAGGTTCTAGGCAATTCACCCCTCCACTTT

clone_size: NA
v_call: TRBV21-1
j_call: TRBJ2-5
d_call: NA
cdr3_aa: CASSKEGRETQYF
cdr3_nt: TGTGCCAGCAGCAAGGAGGGCCGTGAGACCCAGTACTTC

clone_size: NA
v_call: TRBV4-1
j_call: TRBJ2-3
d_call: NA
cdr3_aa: CASSQVATDTQYF
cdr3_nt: TGCGCCAGCAGCCAAGTGGCTACAGATACGCAGTATTTT

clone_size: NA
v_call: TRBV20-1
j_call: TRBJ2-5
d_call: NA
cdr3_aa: CSVSVVVQETQYF
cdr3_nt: TGCAGTGTTTCGGTCGTGGTCCAAGAGACCCAGTACTTC

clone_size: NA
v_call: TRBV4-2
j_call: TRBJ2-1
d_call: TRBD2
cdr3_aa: CASSHSEGLGGFDEQFF
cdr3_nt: TGTGCCAGCAGCCACTCAGAGGGACTAGGCGGATTCGATGAGCAGTTCTTC

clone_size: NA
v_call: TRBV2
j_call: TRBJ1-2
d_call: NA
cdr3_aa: CASRPGLNYGYTF
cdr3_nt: TGTGCCAGCAGACCAGGGTTAAACTATGGCTACACCTTC

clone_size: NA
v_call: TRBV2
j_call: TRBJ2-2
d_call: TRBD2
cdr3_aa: CASSGGSGRSNTGELFF
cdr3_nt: TGTGCCAGCAGTGGGGGTAGCGGGAGATCGAACACCGGGGAGCTGTTTTTT

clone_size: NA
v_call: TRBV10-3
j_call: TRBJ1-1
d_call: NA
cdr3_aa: CAISVGSTSTEAFF
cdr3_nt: TGTGCCATCAGTGTAGGGAGTACGAGCACTGAAGCTTTCTTT

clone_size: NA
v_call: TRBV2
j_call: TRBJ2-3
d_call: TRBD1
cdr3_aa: CASSETGVGTDTQYF
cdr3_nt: TGTGCCAGCAGTGAAACAGGGGTGGGCACAGATACGCAGTATTTT

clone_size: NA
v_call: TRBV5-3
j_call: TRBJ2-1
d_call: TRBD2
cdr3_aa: CATGGPNEQFF
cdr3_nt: TGTGCCACGGGGGGGCCTAATGAGCAGTTCTTC

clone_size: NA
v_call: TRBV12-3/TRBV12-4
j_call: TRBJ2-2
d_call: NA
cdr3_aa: CASSFWTGELFF
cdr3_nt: TGTGCCAGCAGTTTCTGGACCGGGGAGCTGTTTTTT

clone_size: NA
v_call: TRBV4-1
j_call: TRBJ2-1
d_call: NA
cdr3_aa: CASSQELPNEQLF
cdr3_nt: TGCGCCAGCAGCCAGGAACTCCCCAATGAGCAGCTCTTC

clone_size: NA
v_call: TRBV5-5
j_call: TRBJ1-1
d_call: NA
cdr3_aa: CASSLADGYTEAFF
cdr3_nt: TGTGCCAGCAGCTTGGCCGACGGTTACACTGAAGCTTTCTTT

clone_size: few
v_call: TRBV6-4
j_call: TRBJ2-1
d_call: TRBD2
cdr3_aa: CASSDSSGGANEQFF
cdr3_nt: TGTGCCAGCAGTGACTCGAGCGGGGGGGCCAATGAGCAGTTCTTC

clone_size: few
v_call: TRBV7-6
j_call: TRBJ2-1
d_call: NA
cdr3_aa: CASSLKDGHNEQFF
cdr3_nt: TGTGCCAGCAGCTTAAAAGACGGACACAATGAGCAGTTCTTC

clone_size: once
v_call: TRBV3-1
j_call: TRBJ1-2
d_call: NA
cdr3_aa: CASSQNDRASNGYTF
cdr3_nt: TGTGCCAGCAGCCAAAACGACAGAGCCTCTAATGGCTACACCTTC

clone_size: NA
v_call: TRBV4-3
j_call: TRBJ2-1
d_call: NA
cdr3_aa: CASSHTARSTEQFF
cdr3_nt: TGCGCCAGCAGCCATACCGCACGGAGTACAGAGCAGTTCTTC

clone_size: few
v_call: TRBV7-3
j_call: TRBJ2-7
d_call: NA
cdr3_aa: CASSLDGRSSYEQYF
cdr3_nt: TGTGCCAGCAGCTTAGACGGACGGAGCTCCTACGAGCAGTACTTC

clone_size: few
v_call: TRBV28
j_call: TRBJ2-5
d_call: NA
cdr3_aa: CASSLYGQETQYF
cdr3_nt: TGTGCCAGCAGTTTGTATGGCCAAGAGACCCAGTACTTC

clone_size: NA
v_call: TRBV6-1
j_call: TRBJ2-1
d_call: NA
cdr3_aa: CASSEAGGGPGGQFF
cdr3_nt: TGTGCCAGCAGTGAAGCTGGGGGAGGGCCAGGGGGGCAGTTCTTC

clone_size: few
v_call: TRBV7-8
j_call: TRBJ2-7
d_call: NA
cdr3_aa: CASSPTLRSEQYF
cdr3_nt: TGTGCCAGCAGCCCGACCCTCCGTTCCGAGCAGTACTTC

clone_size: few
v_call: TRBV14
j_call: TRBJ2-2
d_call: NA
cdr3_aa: CASSHGTGNTGELFF
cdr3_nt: TGTGCCAGCAGCCACGGGACTGGCAACACCGGGGAGCTGTTTTTT

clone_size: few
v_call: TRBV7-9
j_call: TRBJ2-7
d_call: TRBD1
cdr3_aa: CASSTRQGEQYF
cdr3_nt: TGTGCCAGCAGCACACGACAGGGGGAGCAGTACTTC

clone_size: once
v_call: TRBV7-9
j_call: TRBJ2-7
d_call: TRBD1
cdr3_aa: CASSPTGYEQYF
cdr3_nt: TGTGCCAGCAGCCCGACAGGGTACGAGCAGTACTTC

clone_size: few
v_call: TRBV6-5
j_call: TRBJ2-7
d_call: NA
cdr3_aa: CASSYGSGENEQYF
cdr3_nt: TGTGCCAGCAGTTATGGGTCCGGGGAGAACGAGCAGTACTTC

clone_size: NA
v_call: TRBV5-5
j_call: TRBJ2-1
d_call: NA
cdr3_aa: CASSLRGANNEQFF
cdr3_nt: TGTGCCAGCAGCTTGAGAGGGGCAAACAATGAGCAGTTCTTC

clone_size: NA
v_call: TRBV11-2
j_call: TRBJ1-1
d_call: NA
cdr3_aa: CASTLMDSSNTEAFF
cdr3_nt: TGTGCCAGCACCCTAATGGACAGTTCGAACACTGAAGCTTTCTTT

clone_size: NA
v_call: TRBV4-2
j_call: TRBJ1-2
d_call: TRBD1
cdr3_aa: CASSPGTEPHPAGYTF
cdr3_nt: TGTGCCAGCAGCCCCGGGACAGAACCCCACCCGGCTGGCTACACCTTC

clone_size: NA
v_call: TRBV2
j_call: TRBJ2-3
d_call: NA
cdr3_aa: CASSEGYTDTQYF
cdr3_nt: TGTGCCAGCAGTGAAGGATACACAGATACGCAGTATTTT

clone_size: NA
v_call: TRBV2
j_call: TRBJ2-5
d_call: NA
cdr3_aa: CASSTGIQETQYF
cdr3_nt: TGTGCCAGCAGTACAGGGATCCAAGAGACCCAGTACTTC

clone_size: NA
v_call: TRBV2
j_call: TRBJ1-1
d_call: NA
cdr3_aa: CASSRDWNTEAFF
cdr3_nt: TGTGCCAGCAGTAGGGACTGGAACACTGAAGCTTTCTTT

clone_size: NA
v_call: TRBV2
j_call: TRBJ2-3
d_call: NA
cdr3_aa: CASSSLATDTQYF
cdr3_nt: TGTGCCAGCAGTTCACTAGCAACAGATACGCAGTATTTT

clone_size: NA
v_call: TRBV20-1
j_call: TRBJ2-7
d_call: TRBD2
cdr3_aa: CSASFSGSWYEQYF
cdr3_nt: TGCAGTGCTAGTTTTAGCGGGAGTTGGTACGAGCAGTACTTC

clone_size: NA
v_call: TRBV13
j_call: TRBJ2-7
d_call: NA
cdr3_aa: CASSLGLVREQYF
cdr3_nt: TGTGCCAGCAGCTTAGGATTGGTGAGGGAGCAGTACTTC

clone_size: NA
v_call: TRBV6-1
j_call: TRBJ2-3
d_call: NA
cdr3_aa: CASSRVDIQDTQYF
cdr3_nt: TGTGCCAGTTCAAGGGTGGACATCCAAGATACGCAGTATTTT

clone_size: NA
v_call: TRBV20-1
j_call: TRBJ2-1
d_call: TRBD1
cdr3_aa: CSAETGFGEQFF
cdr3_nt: TGCAGTGCGGAGACAGGGTTCGGTGAGCAGTTCTTC

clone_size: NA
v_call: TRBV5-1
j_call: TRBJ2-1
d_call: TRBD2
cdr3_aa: CASSTGLAGGAYNEQFF
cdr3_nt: TGCGCCAGCAGCACGGGACTAGCGGGAGGGGCATACAATGAGCAGTTCTTC

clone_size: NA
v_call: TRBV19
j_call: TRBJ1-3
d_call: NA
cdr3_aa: CASSIAISGNTIYF
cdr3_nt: TGTGCCAGTAGTATAGCGATCTCTGGAAACACCATATATTTT

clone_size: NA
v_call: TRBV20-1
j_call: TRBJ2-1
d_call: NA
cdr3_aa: CSARLRTRSYNEQFF
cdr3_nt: TGCAGTGCTAGACTTCGGACCCGCTCCTACAATGAGCAGTTCTTC

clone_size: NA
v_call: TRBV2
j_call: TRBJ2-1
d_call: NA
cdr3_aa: CASSEENNEQFF
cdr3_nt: TGTGCCAGCAGTGAGGAGAACAATGAGCAGTTCTTC

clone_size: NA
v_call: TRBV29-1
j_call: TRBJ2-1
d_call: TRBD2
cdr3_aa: CSVSPLAGSYNEQFF
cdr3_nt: TGCAGCGTCTCACCCCTAGCGGGGTCCTACAATGAGCAGTTCTTC